These T cell receptor beta chains were read from a single sample in a study of CD8+ T cells in alopecia areata. TCRdb's table, derived via immunoSEQ multiplex PCR, lists solely in-frame clones and lacks some. The profile covers under 250,000 clones, with 57% appearing a single time and approximately 0.45% taken by the ten largest. The input for sequencing was CD4+ T cells sorted from blood, taken at week 0. All receptors derive from a human donor with alopecia areata. Both conserved end residues are part of each CDR3. D genes are given only for firm matches. The size field is filled for only some rows; it gives once, few, many or a size class.

>TRBJ1-2|-|-|TRBV25-1
TGTGCCAGCAGTGAATCGGAGGGTAAGGGCTATGGCTACACCTTC
CASSESEGKGYGYTF
>TRBJ1-2|-|-|TRBV6-5
TGTGCCAGCAGTTACTCGATCGGCGCGGGGTATGGCTACACCTTC
CASSYSIGAGYGYTF
>TRBJ2-1|-|-|TRBV30
TGTGCCTGGAGTGCAGGTTTCCCCCCCAATGAGCAGTTCTTC
CAWSAGFPPNEQFF
>TRBJ2-4|-|TRBD1|TRBV27
TGTGCCAGCAGTTCAGGGGGGTGGGGACAGGGAAAACATCAGTACTTC
CASSSGGWGQGKHQYF
>TRBJ2-1|few|TRBD2|TRBV7-3
TGTGCCAGCAGCACAGGACTAGCGGGAGGGTACAATGAGCAGTTCTTC
CASSTGLAGGYNEQFF
>TRBJ1-2|-|-|TRBV9
TGTGCCAGCAGCCCCACCGGCTATGGCTACACCTTC
CASSPTGYGYTF
>TRBJ2-3|-|-|TRBV29-1
TGCAGCCATTCCCAGGGTGGCACAGATACGCAGTATTTT
CSHSQGGTDTQYF
>TRBJ2-3|-|TRBD1|TRBV10-2
TGCGCCAGCAGGGGACAGGGAGGAGGAGATACGCAGTATTTT
CASRGQGGGDTQYF
>TRBJ2-1|-|-|TRBV14
TGTGCCAGCAGCCCCGGTTGGTCGGTTTTAAATGAGCAGTTCTTC
CASSPGWSVLNEQFF
>TRBJ1-4|-|-|TRBV13
TGTGCCAGCAGCTCCCTGGGAGAAGGCCGTGGGGGAAAACTGTTTTTT
CASSSLGEGRGGKLFF
>TRBJ2-2|-|-|TRBV6-5
TGTGCCAGCAGTTACCGTAGGGTCACCGGGGAGCTGTTTTTT
CASSYRRVTGELFF
>TRBJ1-1|-|-|TRBV30
TGTGCCTGGAGTGTGTCAGAGAACACTGAAGCTTTCTTT
CAWSVSENTEAFF